The rows below give T cell receptor beta chains drawn from one sample of a study of graft-versus-host responses after intestinal transplantation. Profiled with immunoSEQ multiplex PCR; TCRdb holds only in-frame clones, not every one. In the table there are approximately 15,000 clones, around two fifths of which are singletons. The sequencing used alloreactive CD8+ T cells from a mixed lymphocyte reaction culture, collected before intestinal transplant. The receptor set was obtained from a human patient who received an intestinal transplant. Both conserved end residues are part of each CDR3. A D gene is named only where the DNA matches it firmly. Clone size is not always given. Where it is, it says once, few, many or a class for expanded clones.

v_call,j_call,clone_size,d_call,cdr3_nt,cdr3_aa
TRBV21-1,TRBJ2-1,.,.,TGTGCCAGCAGCGACCCCATTTACAATGAGCAGTTCTTC,CASSDPIYNEQFF
TRBV5-3,TRBJ2-1,.,TRBD2,TGTGCCAGCAGCTTGTTTGATAGCGGGAGCGATGAGCAGTTCTTC,CASSLFDSGSDEQFF
TRBV11-2,TRBJ2-2,.,.,TGTGCCAGCAGCTTGGGGGCTAACACCGGGGAGCTGTTTTTT,CASSLGANTGELFF
TRBV11-2,TRBJ1-1,.,TRBD1,TGTGCCAGCAGCGCCGCCCCTTACAGGGGGAACACTGAAGCTTTCTTT,CASSAAPYRGNTEAFF
TRBV28,TRBJ2-7,large,TRBD1,TGTGCCAGCAGTTTCCAGGGGGACCTCTACGAGCAGTACTTC,CASSFQGDLYEQYF
TRBV5-6,TRBJ2-1,once,.,TGTGCCAGCAGCTTTGGCATAAGCTCCTACAATAAGCAGTTCTTC,CASSFGISSYNKQFF
TRBV13,TRBJ2-5,.,TRBD1,TGTGCCAGCAGCGTAGTAGAGGGACAGGGAGAGACCCAGTACTTC,CASSVVEGQGETQYF
TRBV7-9,TRBJ2-7,.,TRBD2,TGTGCCAGCAGCTTTGCGGGGGTCTACGAGCAGTACTTC,CASSFAGVYEQYF
TRBV7-9,TRBJ2-3,.,.,TGTGCCAGCATCCCTGGATCTTACACCACAGATACGCAGTATTTT,CASIPGSYTTDTQYF
TRBV7-9,TRBJ1-1,.,.,TGTGCCAGCAGCTTAGTGCCGGCCCCTGCGGACACTGAAGCTTTCTTT,CASSLVPAPADTEAFF
TRBV30,TRBJ2-4,few,.,TGTGCCTGGGGTAACAGTGATTTGGGCAAAAACATTCAGTACTTC,CAWGNSDLGKNIQYF
TRBV9,TRBJ2-7,.,.,TGTGCCAGCAGCGTAGCTCCCGAATCAGCCTACGAGCAGTACTTC,CASSVAPESAYEQYF
TRBV5-4,TRBJ2-6,.,.,TGTGCCAGCGATGGGTTCGTAACCAGACAAAGTCGGGCCAACGTCCTGACTTTC,CASDGFVTRQSRANVLTF
TRBV27,TRBJ2-2,few,.,TGTGCCAGCAGTTTGAAGGGAGGTTCCCGGGGAGCTGTTTTT,CASSLKGGSRGAVF
TRBV5-1,TRBJ1-2,.,.,TGCGCCAGCAGCACCCGACGAGGAAGCGGTGGCTACACCTTC,CASSTRRGSGGYTF
TRBV29-1,TRBJ2-1,once,.,TGCAGCGCATATATCGACAACTACAATGAGCAGTTCTTC,CSAYIDNYNEQFF
TRBV7-9,TRBJ2-3,.,TRBD2,TGTGCCAGCAGCTTAATATTATGGACTAGTAGAACAGATACGCAGTATTTT,CASSLILWTSRTDTQYF
TRBV5-8,TRBJ2-7,few,.,TGTGCCAGCAGCTTTCAGGGTACCACTCTTGGATACGAGCAGTACTTC,CASSFQGTTLGYEQYF
TRBV6-6,TRBJ2-5,.,.,TGTGCCAGCAGTTCGCAATCAGGGTATCAAGAGACCCAGTACTTC,CASSSQSGYQETQYF
TRBV5-4,TRBJ2-1,.,TRBD2,TGTGCCAGCAGCTTGTTTGATAGCGGGAGCGATGAGCAGTTCTTC,CASSLFDSGSDEQFF
TRBV27,TRBJ2-5,few,TRBD2,TGTGCCAGCAGTTCACGGACTGCAGGCGGGAGAGAGACCCAGTACTTC,CASSSRTAGGRETQYF
TRBV28,TRBJ1-2,.,.,TGTGCCAGCAGTTTATCGAGGGCCACGGGGCTTGTCGCATCTGGGTCCCTGTATGGCTACACCTTC,CASSLSRATGLVASGSLYGYTF
TRBV6-6,TRBJ2-3,.,.,TGTGCCAGCGCCCTACCCGCCACAGATACGCAGTATTTT,CASALPATDTQYF
TRBV6-5,TRBJ1-5,.,TRBD1,TGTGCCAGCTGGGACAGGGGAGACGATCAGCCCCAGCATTTT,CASWDRGDDQPQHF
TRBV10-1,TRBJ2-2,few,TRBD2,TGCGCCAGCCGATCCCCGGGACTAGCGGGAATGTATTCCACCGGGGAGCTGTTTTTT,CASRSPGLAGMYSTGELFF
TRBV5-5,TRBJ1-5,few,.,TGTGCCAGCACCTACCAAACGCGGGGCCCCAATCAGCCCCAGCATTTT,CASTYQTRGPNQPQHF
TRBV7-8,TRBJ2-1,few,.,TGTGCCAGCATTATGGAGCGGATCACGGTCACCTCCTACAATGAGCAGTTCTTC,CASIMERITVTSYNEQFF
TRBV19,TRBJ2-7,.,.,TGTGCCAGTAGTACTCAACCCCCCTTGGAGCAGTACTTC,CASSTQPPLEQYF
TRBV27,TRBJ2-7,few,TRBD1,TGTGCCAGCAGTTTATCCGGGACAGGGGCCTACGAGCAGTACTTC,CASSLSGTGAYEQYF
TRBV28,TRBJ2-7,.,TRBD2,TGTGCCAGCAGCCTAGGGGACGGGCAGATAGCGGGCCTGGCCTACGAGCAGTACTTC,CASSLGDGQIAGLAYEQYF
TRBV7-6,TRBJ2-1,.,TRBD2,TGTGCCAGCAGCCACTACCGCTCTAGCGGGAGTTTTATCAATGAGCAGTTCTTC,CASSHYRSSGSFINEQFF
TRBV27,TRBJ1-2,.,.,TGTGCCAGCCCATGTTATGGCTACACCTTC,CASPCYGYTF
TRBV7-2,TRBJ2-1,.,TRBD2,TGTGCCAGCAGCGTAGGGACTAGCGGGCTACCCTCCTTCTTC,CASSVGTSGLPSFF
TRBV9,TRBJ1-3,.,.,TGTGCCAGCAGCGTAGTAGGCAAGGGGGGGCTACCCTCTGGAAACACCATATATTTT,CASSVVGKGGLPSGNTIYF
TRBV7-9,TRBJ2-3,.,TRBD2,TGTGCCAGCAGCTTAGCCGGGGGACTAGCGGGAGGGCATACGCAGTATTTT,CASSLAGGLAGGHTQYF
TRBV5-1,TRBJ2-3,.,TRBD2,TGCGCCAGCAGCTTACTAGCGGTAAGCACAGATACGCAGTATTTT,CASSLLAVSTDTQYF
TRBV5-4,TRBJ2-2,.,.,TGTGCCAGCAGCTGGACGTCGATACAGGGCCCCGGGGAGCTGTTTTTT,CASSWTSIQGPGELFF
TRBV7-6,TRBJ2-7,.,TRBD1,TGTGCCAGCAGCTTAGGGGTGACAGGGTTCTACGAGCAGTACTTC,CASSLGVTGFYEQYF
TRBV7-8,TRBJ2-1,once,.,TGTGCCAGCAGCCTCATAGGAGTGTGGTATGGCGGGACCCCTAACAATGAGCAGTTCTTC,CASSLIGVWYGGTPNNEQFF
TRBV19,TRBJ2-7,medium-sized,.,TGTGCCAGTAGTATCGCCGCCAGCGCCTACGAGCAGTACTTC,CASSIAASAYEQYF
TRBV4-2,TRBJ2-3,.,TRBD2,TGTGCCAGCAGCCAAAAAAGGACTAGCGGGAGCACAGATACGCAGTATTTT,CASSQKRTSGSTDTQYF
TRBV7-8,TRBJ1-2,once,TRBD1,TGTGCCATCTCGACCGGGACAGGCGCAAACTATGGCTACACCTTC,CAISTGTGANYGYTF
TRBV28,TRBJ2-5,.,TRBD1,TGTGCCAGCAGAACTGCTTGGACAGGGGGCGCGATGGAGACCCAGTACTTC,CASRTAWTGGAMETQYF
TRBV7-9,TRBJ2-1,.,TRBD2,TGTGCCACCTCAGGGAGGGAGTTTAATTACAATGAGCAGTTCTTC,CATSGREFNYNEQFF
TRBV6-6,TRBJ1-1,few,TRBD1,TGTGCCAGCAGTGCCGGGACAGGGGATTTTACTGAAGCTTTCTTT,CASSAGTGDFTEAFF
TRBV10-3,TRBJ2-1,.,.,TGTGCCATCAGGGCCACCGTGAGGCGACACAATGAGCAGTTCTTC,CAIRATVRRHNEQFF
TRBV4-2,TRBJ2-3,.,TRBD2,TGTGCCAGCAGCCCACTAGCGGGAGCAGATACGCAGTATTTT,CASSPLAGADTQYF
TRBV27,TRBJ1-5,.,.,TGTGCCAGCAGCTGGGGCCTCAATCAGCCCCAGCATTTT,CASSWGLNQPQHF
TRBV27,TRBJ2-7,.,TRBD1,TGTGCCAGCAGTCCCTTGGGACAGGGCAACGAGCAGTACTTC,CASSPLGQGNEQYF
TRBV6-5,TRBJ1-1,few,TRBD1,TGTGCCAGCAGGACAGGGGTGGGAACTGAAGCTTTCTTT,CASRTGVGTEAFF
TRBV5-1,TRBJ1-6,few,.,TGCGCCAGCCGACGGGGACCCACTTATTCACCCCTCCACTTT,CASRRGPTYSPLHF
TRBV15,TRBJ2-5,.,TRBD1,TGTGCCACCAGCAGTGTAGACCGGGGACAGAGGGAGACCCAGTACTTC,CATSSVDRGQRETQYF
TRBV5-7,TRBJ2-7,.,.,TGTGCCAGCGGCAAGGGACACTCCTACGAGCAGTACTTC,CASGKGHSYEQYF
TRBV29-1,TRBJ2-7,.,TRBD1,TGCAGCGTTGAGGTCCGGGACAGCTTGCCCTACGAGCAGTACTTC,CSVEVRDSLPYEQYF